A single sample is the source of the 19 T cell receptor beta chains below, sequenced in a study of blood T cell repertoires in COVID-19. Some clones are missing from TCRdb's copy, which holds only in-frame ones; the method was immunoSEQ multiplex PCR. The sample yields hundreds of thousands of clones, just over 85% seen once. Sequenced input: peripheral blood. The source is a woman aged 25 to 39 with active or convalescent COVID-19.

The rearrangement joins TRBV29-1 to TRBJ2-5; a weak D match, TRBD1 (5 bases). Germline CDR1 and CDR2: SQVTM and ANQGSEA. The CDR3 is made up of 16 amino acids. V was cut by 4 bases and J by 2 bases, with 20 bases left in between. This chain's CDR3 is CSVASVGPRTQETQYF. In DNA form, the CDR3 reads TGCAGCGTTGCCTCGGTGGGGCCCAGGACACAAGAGACCCAGTACTTC.

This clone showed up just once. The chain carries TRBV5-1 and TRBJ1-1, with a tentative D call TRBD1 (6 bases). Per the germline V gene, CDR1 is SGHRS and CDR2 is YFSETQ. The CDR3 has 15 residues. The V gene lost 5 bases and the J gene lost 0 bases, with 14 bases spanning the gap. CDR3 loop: CASSFGQTVNTEAFF. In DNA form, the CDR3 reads TGCGCCAGCAGTTTTGGACAGACAGTGAACACTGAAGCTTTCTTT.

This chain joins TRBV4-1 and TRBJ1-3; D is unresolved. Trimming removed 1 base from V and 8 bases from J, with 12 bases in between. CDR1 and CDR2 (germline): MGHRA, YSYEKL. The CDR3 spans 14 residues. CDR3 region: CASSQGLEWDTIYF. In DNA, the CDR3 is TGCGCCAGCAGCCAAGGTCTAGAATGGGACACCATATATTTT.

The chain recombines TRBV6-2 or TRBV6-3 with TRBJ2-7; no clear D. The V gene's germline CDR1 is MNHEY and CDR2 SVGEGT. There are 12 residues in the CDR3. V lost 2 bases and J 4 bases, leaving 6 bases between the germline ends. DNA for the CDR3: TGTGCCAGCAGTTACGAGGAGTACGAGCAGTACTTC. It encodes CASSYEEYEQYF.

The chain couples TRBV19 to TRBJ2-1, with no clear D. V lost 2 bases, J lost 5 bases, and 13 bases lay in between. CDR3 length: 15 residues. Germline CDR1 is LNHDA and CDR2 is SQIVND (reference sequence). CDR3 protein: CASSISLTLDNEQFF. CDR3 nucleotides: TGTGCCAGTAGTATAAGCCTTACTTTAGACAATGAGCAGTTCTTC.

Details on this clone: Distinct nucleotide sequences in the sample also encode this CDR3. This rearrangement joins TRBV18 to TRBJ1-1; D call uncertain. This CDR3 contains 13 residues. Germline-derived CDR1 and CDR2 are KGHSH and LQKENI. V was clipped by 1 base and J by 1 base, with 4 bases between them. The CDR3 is CASSPQQNTEAFF. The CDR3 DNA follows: TGTGCCAGCTCACCACAGCAGAACACTGAAGCTTTCTTT.

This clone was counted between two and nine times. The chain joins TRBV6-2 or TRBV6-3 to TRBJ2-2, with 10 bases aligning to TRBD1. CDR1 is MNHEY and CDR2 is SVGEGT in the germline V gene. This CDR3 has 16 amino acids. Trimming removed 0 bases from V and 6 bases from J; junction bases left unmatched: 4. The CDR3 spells CASSYSGTGAAGELFF. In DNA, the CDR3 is TGTGCCAGCAGTTACTCCGGGACAGGGGCGGCCGGGGAGCTGTTTTTT.

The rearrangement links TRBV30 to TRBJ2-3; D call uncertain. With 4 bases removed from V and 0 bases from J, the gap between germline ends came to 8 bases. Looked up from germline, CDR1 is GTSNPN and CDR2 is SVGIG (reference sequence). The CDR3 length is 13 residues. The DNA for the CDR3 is TGTGCCTGGACTCCCCTCAGCACAGATACGCAGTATTTT. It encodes CAWTPLSTDTQYF.

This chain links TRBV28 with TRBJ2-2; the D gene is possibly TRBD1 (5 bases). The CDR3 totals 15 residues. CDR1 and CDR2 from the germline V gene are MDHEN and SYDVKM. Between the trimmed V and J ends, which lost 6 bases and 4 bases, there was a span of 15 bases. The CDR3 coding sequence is TGTGCCAGCAGCGTTCTTCAGGGCGGCACCGGGGAGCTGTTTTTT. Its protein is CASSVLQGGTGELFF.

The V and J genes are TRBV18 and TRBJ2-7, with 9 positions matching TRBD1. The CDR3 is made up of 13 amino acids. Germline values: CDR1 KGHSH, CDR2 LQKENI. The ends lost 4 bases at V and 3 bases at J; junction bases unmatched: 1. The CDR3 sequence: CASSQGQGYEQYF. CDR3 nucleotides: TGTGCCAGCTCACAGGGACAGGGCTACGAGCAGTACTTC.

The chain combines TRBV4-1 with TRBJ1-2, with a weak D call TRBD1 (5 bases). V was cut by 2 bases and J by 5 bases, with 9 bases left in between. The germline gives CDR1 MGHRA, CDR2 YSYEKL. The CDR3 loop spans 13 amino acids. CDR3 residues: CASSQIGEYGYTF. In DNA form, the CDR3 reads TGCGCCAGCAGCCAAATAGGGGAATATGGCTACACCTTC.

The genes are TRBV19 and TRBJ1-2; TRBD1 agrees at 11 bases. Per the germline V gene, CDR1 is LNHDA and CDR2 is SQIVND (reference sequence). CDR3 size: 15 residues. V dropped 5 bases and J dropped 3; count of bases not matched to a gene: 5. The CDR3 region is CASSARTGGDYGYTF. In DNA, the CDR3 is TGTGCCAGTAGTGCCCGGACAGGGGGCGACTATGGCTACACCTTC.

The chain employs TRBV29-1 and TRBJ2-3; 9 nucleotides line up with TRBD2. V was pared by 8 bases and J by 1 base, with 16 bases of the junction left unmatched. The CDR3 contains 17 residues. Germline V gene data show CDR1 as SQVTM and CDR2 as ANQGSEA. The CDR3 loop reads CSSFSRGGGAGTDTQYF. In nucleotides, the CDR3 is TGCAGCTCGTTCTCCCGGGGCGGGGGGGCAGGCACAGATACGCAGTATTTT.

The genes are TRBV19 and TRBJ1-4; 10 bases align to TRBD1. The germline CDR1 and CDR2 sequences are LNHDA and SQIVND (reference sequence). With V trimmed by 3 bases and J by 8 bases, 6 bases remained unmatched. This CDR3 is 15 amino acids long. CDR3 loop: CASSIPGTGDEKLFF. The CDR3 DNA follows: TGTGCCAGTAGTATTCCCGGGACAGGGGACGAAAAACTGTTTTTT.

CDR3 region: CASSDGGLAEAFF. CDR3 DNA: TGCGCCAGCAGTGACGGGGGACTGGCTGAAGCTTTCTTT. The gene calls are TRBV10-1 and TRBJ1-1; tentatively, D is TRBD1 (5 bases). The CDR3 covers 13 residues. V was cut by 3 bases and J by 6 bases, with 11 bases left in between. Per germline, CDR1 WNHNN and CDR2 SYGVQD (reference sequence).

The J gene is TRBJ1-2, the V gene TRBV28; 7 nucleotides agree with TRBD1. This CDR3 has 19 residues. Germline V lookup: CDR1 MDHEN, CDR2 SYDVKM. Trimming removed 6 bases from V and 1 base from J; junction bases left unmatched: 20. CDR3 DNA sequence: TGTGCCAGCAGGGAGGGAACGGGACAGTATAATCTTTTTAACTATGGCTACACCTTC. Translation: CASREGTGQYNLFNYGYTF.

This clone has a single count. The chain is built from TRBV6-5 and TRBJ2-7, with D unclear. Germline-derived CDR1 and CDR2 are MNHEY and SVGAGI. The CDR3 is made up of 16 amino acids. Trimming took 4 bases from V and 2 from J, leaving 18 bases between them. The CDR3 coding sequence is TGTGCCAGCAGTTTCACAAGTACCTCAAATGCCTACGAGCAGTACTTC. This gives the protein CASSFTSTSNAYEQYF.

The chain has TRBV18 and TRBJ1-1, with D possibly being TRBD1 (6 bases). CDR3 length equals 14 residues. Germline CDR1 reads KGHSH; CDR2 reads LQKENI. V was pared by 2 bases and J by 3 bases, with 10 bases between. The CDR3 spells CASSPTEGDTEAFF. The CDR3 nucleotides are TGTGCCAGCTCACCAACCGAGGGGGACACTGAAGCTTTCTTT.

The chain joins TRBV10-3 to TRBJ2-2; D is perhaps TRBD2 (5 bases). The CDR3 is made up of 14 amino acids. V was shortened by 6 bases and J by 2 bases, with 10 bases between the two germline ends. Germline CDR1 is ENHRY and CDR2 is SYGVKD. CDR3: CAIRRGENTGELFF. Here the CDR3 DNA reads TGTGCCATCAGACGGGGAGAAAACACCGGGGAGCTGTTTTTT.